This T cell receptor beta chain was identified in a study of T cells in Graves' hyperthyroidism and ophthalmopathy. Points from the study as a whole: From stable hyperthyroidism, ophthalmopathy was set apart by a 13 V-J model.

This clonotype was seen many times. Its specificity is not known. Amplification of TCR beta CDR3 regions used RNA as the template. HTBI primers were used for first-round RT-PCR of the TCR CDR3. Each CDR3 protein is one row after TCRdb ran MiXCR on the multiplex PCR reads. The sample consists of about 290,000 distinct CDR3 sequences, about 14% of them appearing once. Used for diagnoses were clinical symptoms, serum thyroxine and TRAb, thyroid ultrasound and orbital computed tomography. The blood was taken when hyperthyroidism was first diagnosed, before any ophthalmopathy symptoms showed up. Extraction of PBMCs used around 9.6 ml of fresh peripheral blood. Trimming removed 0 bases from V and 8 bases from J, with 10 bases in between. The V gene's germline CDR1 is LGHDT and CDR2 YNNKEL (reference sequence). The CDR3 is 13 residues long.

This chain connects TRBV3-1 to TRBJ1-2, with D uncertain. This clonotype originated in a woman aged 25 to 39 with Graves' hyperthyroidism that later progressed to Graves' ophthalmopathy. The sample was blood. The CDR3 sequence: CASSQDRDRGYTF. The CDR3 nucleotides are TGTGCCAGCAGCCAAGATAGGGATCGGGGCTACACCTTC.